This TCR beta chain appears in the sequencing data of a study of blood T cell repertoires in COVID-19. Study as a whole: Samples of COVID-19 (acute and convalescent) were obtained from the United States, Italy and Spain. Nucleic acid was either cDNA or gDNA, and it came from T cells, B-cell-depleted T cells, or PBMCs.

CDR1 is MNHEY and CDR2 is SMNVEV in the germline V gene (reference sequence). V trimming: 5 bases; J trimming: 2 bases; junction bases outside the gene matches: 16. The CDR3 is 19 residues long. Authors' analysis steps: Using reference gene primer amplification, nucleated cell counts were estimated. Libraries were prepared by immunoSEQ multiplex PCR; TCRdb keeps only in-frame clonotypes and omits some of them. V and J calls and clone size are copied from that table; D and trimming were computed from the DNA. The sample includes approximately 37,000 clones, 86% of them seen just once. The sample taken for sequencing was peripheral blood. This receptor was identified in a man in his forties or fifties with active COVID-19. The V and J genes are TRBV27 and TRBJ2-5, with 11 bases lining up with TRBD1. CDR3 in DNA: TGTGCCAGCAGTCTCATAGGGACAGGGGGTTTACGGGGTCAAGAGACCCAGTACTTC. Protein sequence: CASSLIGTGGLRGQETQYF.